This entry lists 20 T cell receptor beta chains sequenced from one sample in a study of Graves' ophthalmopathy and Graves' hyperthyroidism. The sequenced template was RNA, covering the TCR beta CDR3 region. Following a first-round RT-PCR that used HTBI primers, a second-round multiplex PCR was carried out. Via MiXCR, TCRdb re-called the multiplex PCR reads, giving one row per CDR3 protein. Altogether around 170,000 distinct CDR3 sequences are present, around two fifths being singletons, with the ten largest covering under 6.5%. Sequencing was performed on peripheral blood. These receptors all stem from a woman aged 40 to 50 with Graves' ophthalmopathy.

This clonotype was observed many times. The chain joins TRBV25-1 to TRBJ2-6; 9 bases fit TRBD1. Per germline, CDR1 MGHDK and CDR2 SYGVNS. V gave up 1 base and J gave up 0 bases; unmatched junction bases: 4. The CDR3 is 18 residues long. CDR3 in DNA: TGTGCCAGCAGTGAATCCGGGACAGGGAGCTCTGGGGCCAACGTCCTGACTTTC. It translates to CASSESGTGSSGANVLTF.

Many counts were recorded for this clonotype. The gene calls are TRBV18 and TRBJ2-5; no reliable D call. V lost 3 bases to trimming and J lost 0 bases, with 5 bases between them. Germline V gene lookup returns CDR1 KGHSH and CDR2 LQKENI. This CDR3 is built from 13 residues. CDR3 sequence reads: CASSPQHQETQYF. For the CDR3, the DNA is TGTGCCAGCTCACCCCAGCACCAAGAGACCCAGTACTTC.

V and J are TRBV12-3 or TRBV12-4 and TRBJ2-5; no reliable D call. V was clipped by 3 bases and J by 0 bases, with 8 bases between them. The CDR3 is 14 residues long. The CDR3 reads CASSFLPNQETQYF. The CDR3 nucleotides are TGTGCCAGCAGTTTTCTGCCAAACCAAGAGACCCAGTACTTC.

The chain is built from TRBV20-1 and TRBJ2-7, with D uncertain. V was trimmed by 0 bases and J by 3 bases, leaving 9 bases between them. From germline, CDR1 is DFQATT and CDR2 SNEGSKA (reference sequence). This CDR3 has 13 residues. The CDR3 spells CSARDRSDYEQYF. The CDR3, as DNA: TGCAGTGCTAGAGATCGGAGCGACTACGAGCAGTACTTC.

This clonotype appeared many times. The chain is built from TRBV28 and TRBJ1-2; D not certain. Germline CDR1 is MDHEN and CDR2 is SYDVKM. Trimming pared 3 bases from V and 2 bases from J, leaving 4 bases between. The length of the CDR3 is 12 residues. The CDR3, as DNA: TGTGCCAGCAGTTTCAGCAACTATGGCTACACCTTC. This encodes CASSFSNYGYTF.

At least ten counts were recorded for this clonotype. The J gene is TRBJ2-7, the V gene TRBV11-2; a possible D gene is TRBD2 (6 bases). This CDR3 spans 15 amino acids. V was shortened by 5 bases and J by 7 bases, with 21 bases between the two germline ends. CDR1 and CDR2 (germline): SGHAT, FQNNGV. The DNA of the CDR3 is TGTGCCAGCAGCCGAAAGGGGAACCGCGGGGAGGAGCAGTACTTC. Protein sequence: CASSRKGNRGEEQYF.

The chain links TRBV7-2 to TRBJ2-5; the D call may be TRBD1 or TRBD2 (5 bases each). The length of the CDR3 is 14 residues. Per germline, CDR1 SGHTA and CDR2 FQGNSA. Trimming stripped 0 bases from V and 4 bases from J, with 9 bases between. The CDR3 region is CASSLAGDRETQYF. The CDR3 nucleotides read TGTGCCAGCAGCTTAGCGGGGGACCGAGAGACCCAGTACTTC. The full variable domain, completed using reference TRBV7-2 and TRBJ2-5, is GAGVSQSPSNKVTEKGKDVELRCDPISGHTALYWYRQSLGQGLEFLIYFQGNSAPDKSGLPSDRFSAERTGGSVSTLTIQRTQQEDSAVYLCASSLAGDRETQYFGPGTRLLVL.

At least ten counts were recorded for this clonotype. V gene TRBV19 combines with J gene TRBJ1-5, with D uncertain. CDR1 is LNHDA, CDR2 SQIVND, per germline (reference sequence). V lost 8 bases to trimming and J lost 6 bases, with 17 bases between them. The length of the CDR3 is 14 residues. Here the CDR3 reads CASSVKGVVQPQHF. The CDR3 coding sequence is TGTGCCAGTTCGGTAAAGGGTGTGGTTCAGCCCCAGCATTTT.

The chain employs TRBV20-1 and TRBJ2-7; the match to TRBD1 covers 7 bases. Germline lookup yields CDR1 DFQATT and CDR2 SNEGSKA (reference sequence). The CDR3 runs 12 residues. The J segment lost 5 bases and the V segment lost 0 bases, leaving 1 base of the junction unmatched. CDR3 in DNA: TGCAGTGCTAGAGACAGGGGGAACGAGCAGTACTTC. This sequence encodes CSARDRGNEQYF.

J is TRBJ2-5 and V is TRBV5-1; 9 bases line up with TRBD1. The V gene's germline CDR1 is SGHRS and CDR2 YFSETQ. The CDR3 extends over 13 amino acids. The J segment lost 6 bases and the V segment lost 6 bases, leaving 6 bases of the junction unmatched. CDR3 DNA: TGCGCCAGCACCCGGGACAGGGCACAGACCCAGTACTTC. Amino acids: CASTRDRAQTQYF.

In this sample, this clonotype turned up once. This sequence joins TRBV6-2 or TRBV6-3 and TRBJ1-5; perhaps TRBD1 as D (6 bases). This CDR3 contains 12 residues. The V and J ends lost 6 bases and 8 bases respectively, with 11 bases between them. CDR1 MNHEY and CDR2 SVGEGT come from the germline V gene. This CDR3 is CASRPGAEPQHF. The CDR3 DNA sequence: TGTGCCAGCAGACCGGGGGCTGAGCCCCAGCATTTT.

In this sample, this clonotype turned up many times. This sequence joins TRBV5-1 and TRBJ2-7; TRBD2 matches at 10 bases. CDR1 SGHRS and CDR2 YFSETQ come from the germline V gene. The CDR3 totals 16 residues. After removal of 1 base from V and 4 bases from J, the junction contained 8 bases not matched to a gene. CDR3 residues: CASSLRLAGDGYEQYF. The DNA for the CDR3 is TGCGCCAGCAGCTTGAGGCTAGCGGGAGACGGTTACGAGCAGTACTTC. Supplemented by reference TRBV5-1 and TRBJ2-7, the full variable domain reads KAGVTQTPRYLIKTRGQQVTLSCSPISGHRSVSWYQQTPGQGLQFLFEYFSETQRNKGNFPGRFSGRQFSNSRSEMNVSTLELGDSALYLCASSLRLAGDGYEQYFGPGTRLTVT.

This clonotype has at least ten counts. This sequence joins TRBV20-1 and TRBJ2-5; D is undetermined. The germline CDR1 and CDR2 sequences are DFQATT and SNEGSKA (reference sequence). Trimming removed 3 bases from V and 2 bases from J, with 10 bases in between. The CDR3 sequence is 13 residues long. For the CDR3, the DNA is TGCAGTGCTAGGGACCTTATACAAGAGACCCAGTACTTC. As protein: CSARDLIQETQYF.

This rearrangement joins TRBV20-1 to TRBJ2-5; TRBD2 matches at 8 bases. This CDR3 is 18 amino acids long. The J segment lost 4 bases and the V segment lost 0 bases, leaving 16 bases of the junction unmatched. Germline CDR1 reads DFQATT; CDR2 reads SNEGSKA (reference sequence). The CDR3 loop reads CSAREIPAGVGSGETQYF. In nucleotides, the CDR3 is TGCAGTGCTAGAGAAATCCCAGCGGGAGTTGGTTCAGGAGAGACCCAGTACTTC.

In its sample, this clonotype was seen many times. The CDR3: CASSSSRAPSTEAFF. CDR3 DNA: TGTGCCAGCAGCTCGAGCCGGGCCCCGAGCACTGAAGCTTTCTTT. The rearrangement links TRBV7-2 to TRBJ1-1; the D is unclear. CDR3 size: 15 residues. Trimming stripped 4 bases from V and 4 bases from J, with 16 bases between. Germline V CDR1 and CDR2: SGHTA, FQGNSA.

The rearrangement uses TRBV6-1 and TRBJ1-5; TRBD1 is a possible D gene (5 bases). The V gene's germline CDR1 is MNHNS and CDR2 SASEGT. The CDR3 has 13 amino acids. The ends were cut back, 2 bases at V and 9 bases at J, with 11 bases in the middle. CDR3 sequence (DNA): TGTGCCAGCAGTGAAATGGGGCAGGTGCCCCAGCATTTT. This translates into CASSEMGQVPQHF.

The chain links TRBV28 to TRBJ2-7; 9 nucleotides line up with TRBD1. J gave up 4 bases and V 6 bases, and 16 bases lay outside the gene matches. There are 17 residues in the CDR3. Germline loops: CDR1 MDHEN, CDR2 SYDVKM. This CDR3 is CASSLPMFQTGGYEQYF. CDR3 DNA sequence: TGTGCCAGCAGCCTTCCCATGTTCCAGACAGGGGGTTACGAGCAGTACTTC. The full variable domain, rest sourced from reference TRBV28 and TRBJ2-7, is DVKVTQSSRYLVKRTGEKVFLECVQDMDHENMFWYRQDPGLGLRLIYFSYDVKMKEKGDIPEGYSVSREKKERFSLILESASTNQTSMYLCASSLPMFQTGGYEQYFGPGTRLTVT.

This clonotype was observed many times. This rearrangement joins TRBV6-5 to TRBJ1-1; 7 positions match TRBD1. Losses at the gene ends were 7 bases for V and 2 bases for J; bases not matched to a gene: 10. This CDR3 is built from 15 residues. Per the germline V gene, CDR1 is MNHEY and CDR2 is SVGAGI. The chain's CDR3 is CASTVRDRVNTEAFF. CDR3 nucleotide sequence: TGTGCCAGCACCGTTCGTGACAGGGTCAACACTGAAGCTTTCTTT.

The CDR3 sequence: CASSYSSALLAGGFTGELFF. For the CDR3, the DNA is TGTGCCAGCAGTTACTCATCGGCACTACTAGCGGGAGGGTTCACCGGGGAGCTGTTTTTT. This rearrangement joins TRBV6-2 or TRBV6-3 to TRBJ2-2; 13 nucleotides agree with TRBD2. The CDR3 runs to 20 residues. With V trimmed by 0 bases and J by 4 bases, 11 bases remained unmatched. Germline CDR1 and CDR2: MNHEY and SVGEGT.

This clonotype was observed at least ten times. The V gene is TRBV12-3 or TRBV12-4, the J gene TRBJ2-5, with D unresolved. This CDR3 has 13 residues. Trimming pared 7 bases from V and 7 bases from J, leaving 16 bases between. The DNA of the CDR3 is TGTGCCAGCACCGAAGACCCGAGGCGGACCCAGTACTTC. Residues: CASTEDPRRTQYF.